These T cell receptor beta chains were read from a single sample in a study of blood T cell repertoires in COVID-19. Generated by immunoSEQ multiplex PCR, the TCRdb table keeps only in-frame clones and is missing some. The data hold under 300,000 clones, with approximately 83% observed a single time. The sequenced sample consisted of peripheral blood. The receptors were sampled from a man aged 25 to 40 who had recovered from COVID-19. The CDR3 runs from the conserved cysteine through the conserved F or W.

V: TRBV2; J: TRBJ2-3; CDR3: CASSGGLAGSTDTQYF
V: TRBV19; J: TRBJ2-2; CDR3: CASTSGQYTGELFF
V: TRBV4-1; J: TRBJ2-5; CDR3: CASSLGETQYF
V: TRBV6-5; J: TRBJ2-3; CDR3: CASSSLDTQYF
V: TRBV14; J: TRBJ2-1; CDR3: CASSQVTAGGDLYNEQFF
V: TRBV19; J: TRBJ2-3; CDR3: CASSISLAGGQDTQYF
V: TRBV5-4; J: TRBJ2-7; CDR3: CASSLGQQVSYEQYF
V: TRBV4-1; J: TRBJ1-2; CDR3: CASSHRGQDGYTF
V: TRBV5-1; J: TRBJ1-1; CDR3: CASSSRAGGFTEAFF
V: TRBV11-2; J: TRBJ2-5; CDR3: CASSLGTEETQYF
V: TRBV5-1; J: TRBJ1-5; CDR3: CASSLEGQNNQPQHF
V: TRBV19; J: TRBJ2-1; CDR3: CASSIRASSYNEQFF
V: TRBV5-4; J: TRBJ2-5; CDR3: CASSLVVEETQYF
V: TRBV7-6; J: TRBJ2-5; CDR3: CASSPSAVETQYF
V: TRBV6-1; J: TRBJ1-6; CDR3: CASSEGGANSPLHF
V: TRBV11-1; J: TRBJ1-4; CDR3: CASSRRRTNEKLFF
V: TRBV13; J: TRBJ2-1; CDR3: CASSLGGGAGNEQFF
V: TRBV20-1; J: TRBJ2-7; CDR3: CSAPNRDEQYF